This T cell receptor beta chain was identified in a study of CD8 T cells in Susac syndrome. CD8+ and CD4+ T cells taken from blood had their TCR beta sequenced. RNA, at about 0.45 to 1 ug, was reverse transcribed with random hexamers. MiXCR, applied by TCRdb to the immunoSEQ multiplex PCR reads, yields one record per CDR3 protein. In the table there are more than 200,000 distinct CDR3 sequences, 93% of which are singletons. The CDR3 covers 16 residues. The V gene lost 4 bases and the J gene lost 2 bases, with 15 bases spanning the gap. The germline V gene has CDR1 MNHEY and CDR2 SVGAGI. This receptor was identified in a human donor with multiple sclerosis. The sample consisted of CD4+ T cells from PBMCs. The chain is built from TRBV6-5 and TRBJ2-1; unclear D gene. In DNA form, the CDR3 reads TGTGCCAGCAGTTCGGGCTCGGGCGGACCCTACAATGAGCAGTTCTTC. Amino acids: CASSSGSGGPYNEQFF.